These T cell receptor beta chains were read from a single sample in a study of cytomegalovirus exposure and HLA in healthy donors. Sequencing was performed with immunoSEQ multiplex PCR; in TCRdb, only in-frame clones are kept and a portion is missing. The sample records around 230,000 clones, about four fifths being singletons. The sample taken for sequencing was PBMCs. These receptors originate from a man aged 35-49 years in good health and CMV-seropositive. Each CDR3 is given with its conserved first and last residue. The D gene is left open where the match is weak.

d_gene	v_gene	j_gene	CDR3aa
TRBD1	TRBV9	TRBJ1-1	CASSPRQGATEAFF
NA	TRBV23-1	TRBJ1-5	CASSQLWKGGNQPQHF
NA	TRBV5-1	TRBJ2-5	CASRQGGVQETQYF
TRBD1	TRBV9	TRBJ1-1	CASSSVAAGGEAFF
NA	TRBV11-3	TRBJ2-2	CASQGGTGELFF
NA	TRBV29-1	TRBJ2-5	CSGGRDFQQETQYF
NA	TRBV19	TRBJ1-1	CASSTGAGTEAFF
NA	TRBV21-1	TRBJ2-1	CASSSRAGGPGGEQFF
TRBD2	TRBV10-2	TRBJ2-2	CASDKASGSNTGELFF
NA	TRBV6-1	TRBJ1-1	CASSASFRSTEAFF
NA	TRBV5-1	TRBJ1-5	CASSLEDRNQPQHF
TRBD2	TRBV19	TRBJ2-5	CASSTLAGHQETQYF
TRBD1	TRBV15	TRBJ1-2	CATSRDRTGGADGYTF
NA	TRBV29-1	TRBJ2-1	CSVAPVSYNEQFF
TRBD1	TRBV29-1	TRBJ1-1	CSVESRGRDTEAFF
TRBD1	TRBV27	TRBJ1-5	CASTPGTGGGNQPQHF
NA	TRBV11-2	TRBJ1-4	CASSLGGVLSNEKLFF
TRBD2	TRBV14	TRBJ2-1	CASSLRTSGASYNEQFF
TRBD1	TRBV5-3	TRBJ1-5	CARSLEPRDRGPLDQPQHF
TRBD1	TRBV2	TRBJ1-2	CASRPGTGDYGYTF
TRBD2	TRBV6-1	TRBJ2-1	CASRAASGRHNEQFF
NA	TRBV30	TRBJ1-1	CAWRAGALNTEAFF
NA	TRBV5-8	TRBJ1-1	CASSTRGRATEAFF
TRBD2	TRBV7-9	TRBJ2-1	CASSFQAGSNHEQFF
TRBD1	TRBV27	TRBJ1-1	CASSPGQVSGEAFF
NA	TRBV30	TRBJ2-3	CAWSVRGRDTQYF
TRBD1	TRBV7-9	TRBJ2-5	CSSSLVSLGGTFRETQYF
NA	TRBV27	TRBJ2-3	CASSLRETDTQYF
TRBD2	TRBV27	TRBJ2-1	CASSLSSGSYNEQFF
TRBD2	TRBV5-6	TRBJ2-5	CASSLSGGRYQETQYF
NA	TRBV30	TRBJ1-2	CAWSAGNYGYTF
TRBD2	TRBV5-1	TRBJ2-1	CASSLVLAGGYNEQFF
TRBD2	TRBV7-2	TRBJ2-3	CASSLDLAVTSTDTQYF
NA	TRBV6-4	TRBJ2-5	CASIVGATQETQYF
TRBD1	TRBV19	TRBJ2-3	CASSSFGQADTQYF
TRBD2	TRBV5-1	TRBJ2-1	CASSLAGGPNEQFF
TRBD1	TRBV27	TRBJ1-5	CASSRQGMYQPQHF
NA	TRBV9	TRBJ1-1	CASSVEGGYTEAFF
TRBD1	TRBV6-1	TRBJ1-6	CASIQTGGFSPLHF
TRBD2	TRBV7-8	TRBJ2-3	CASSLVATSGRAWGDTQYF